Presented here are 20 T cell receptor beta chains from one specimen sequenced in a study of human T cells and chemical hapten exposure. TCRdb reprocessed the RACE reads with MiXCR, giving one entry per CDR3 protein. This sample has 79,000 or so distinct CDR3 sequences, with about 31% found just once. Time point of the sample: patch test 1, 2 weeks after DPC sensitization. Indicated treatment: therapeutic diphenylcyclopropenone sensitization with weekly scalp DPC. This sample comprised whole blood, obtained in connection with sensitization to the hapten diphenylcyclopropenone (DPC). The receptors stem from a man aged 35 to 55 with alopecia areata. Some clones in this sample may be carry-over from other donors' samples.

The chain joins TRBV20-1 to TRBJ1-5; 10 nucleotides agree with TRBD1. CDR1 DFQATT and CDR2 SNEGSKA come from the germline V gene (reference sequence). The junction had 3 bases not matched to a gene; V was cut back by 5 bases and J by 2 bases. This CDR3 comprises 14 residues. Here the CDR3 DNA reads TGCAGTGCTGCCGGGACAGGGGGCAATCAGCCCCAGCATTTT. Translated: CSAAGTGGNQPQHF.

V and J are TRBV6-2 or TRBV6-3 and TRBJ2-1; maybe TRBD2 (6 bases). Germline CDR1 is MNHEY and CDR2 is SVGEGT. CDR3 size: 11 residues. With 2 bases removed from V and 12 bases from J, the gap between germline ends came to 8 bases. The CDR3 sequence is CASSYGRGQFF. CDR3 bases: TGTGCCAGCAGTTACGGGCGGGGGCAGTTCTTC.

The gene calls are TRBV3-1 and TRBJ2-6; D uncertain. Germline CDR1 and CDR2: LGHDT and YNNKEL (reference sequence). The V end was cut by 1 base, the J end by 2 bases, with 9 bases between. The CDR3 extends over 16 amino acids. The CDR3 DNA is TGTGCCAGCAGCCAAGGGCTGGGAACTGGGGCCAACGTCCTGACTTTC. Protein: CASSQGLGTGANVLTF. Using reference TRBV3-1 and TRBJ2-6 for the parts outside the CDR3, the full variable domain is DTAVSQTPKYLVTQMGNDKSIKCEQNLGHDTMYWYKQDSKKFLKIMFSYNNKELIINETVPNRFSPKSPDKAHLNLHINSLELGDSAVYFCASSQGLGTGANVLTFGAGSRLTVL.

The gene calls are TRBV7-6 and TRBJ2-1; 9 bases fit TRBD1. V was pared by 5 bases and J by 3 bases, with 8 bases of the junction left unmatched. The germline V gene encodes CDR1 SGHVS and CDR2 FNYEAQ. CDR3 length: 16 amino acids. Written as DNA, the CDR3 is TGTGCCAGCAGCGTACAGGGGGCCCCTAACTACAATGAGCAGTTCTTC. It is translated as CASSVQGAPNYNEQFF.

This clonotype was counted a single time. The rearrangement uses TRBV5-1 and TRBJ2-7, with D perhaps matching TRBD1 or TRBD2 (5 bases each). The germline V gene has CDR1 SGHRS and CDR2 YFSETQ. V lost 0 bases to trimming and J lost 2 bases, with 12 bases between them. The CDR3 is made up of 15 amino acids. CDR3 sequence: CASSLADQGPYEQYF. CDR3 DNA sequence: TGCGCCAGCAGCTTGGCCGACCAGGGACCCTACGAGCAGTACTTC.

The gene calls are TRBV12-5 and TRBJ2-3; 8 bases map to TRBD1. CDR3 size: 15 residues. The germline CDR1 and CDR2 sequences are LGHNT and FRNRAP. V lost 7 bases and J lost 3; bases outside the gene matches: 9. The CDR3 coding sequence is TGTGCTAGTGCTCCCGGGACAGGAGGTACAGATACGCAGTATTTT. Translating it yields CASAPGTGGTDTQYF.

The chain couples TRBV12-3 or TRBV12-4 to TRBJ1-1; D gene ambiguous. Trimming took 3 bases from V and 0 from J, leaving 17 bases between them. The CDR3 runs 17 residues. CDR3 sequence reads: CASSFGYPFRLNTEAFF. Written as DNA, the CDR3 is TGTGCCAGCAGTTTCGGCTATCCCTTTCGACTGAACACTGAAGCTTTCTTT.

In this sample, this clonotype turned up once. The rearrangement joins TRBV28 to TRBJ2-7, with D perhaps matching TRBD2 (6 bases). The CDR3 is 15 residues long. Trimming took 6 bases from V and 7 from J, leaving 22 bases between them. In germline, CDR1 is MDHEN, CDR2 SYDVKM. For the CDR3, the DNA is TGTGCCAGCAGACCCCTGGAGGGACCCTCCCTAGAGCAGTACTTC. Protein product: CASRPLEGPSLEQYF.

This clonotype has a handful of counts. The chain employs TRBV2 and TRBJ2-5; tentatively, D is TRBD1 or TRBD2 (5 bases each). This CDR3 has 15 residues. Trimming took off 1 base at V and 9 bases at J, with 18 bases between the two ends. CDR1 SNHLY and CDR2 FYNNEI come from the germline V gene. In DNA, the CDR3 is TGTGCCAGCAGTGAAGGGGGGTCCCTTAGTTGGGCCCAGTACTTC. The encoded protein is CASSEGGSLSWAQYF. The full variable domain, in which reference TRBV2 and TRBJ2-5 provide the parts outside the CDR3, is EPEVTQTPSHQVTQMGQEVILRCVPISNHLYFYWYRQILGQKVEFLVSFYNNEISEKSEIFDDQFSVERPDGSNFTLKIRSTKLEDSAMYFCASSEGGSLSWAQYFGPGTRLLVL.

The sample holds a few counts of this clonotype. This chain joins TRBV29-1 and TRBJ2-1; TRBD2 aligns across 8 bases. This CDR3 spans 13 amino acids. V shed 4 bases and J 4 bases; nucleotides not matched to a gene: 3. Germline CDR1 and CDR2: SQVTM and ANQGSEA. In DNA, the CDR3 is TGCAGCGTTGGGCTAGCGGGTTACAATGAGCAGTTCTTC. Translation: CSVGLAGYNEQFF.

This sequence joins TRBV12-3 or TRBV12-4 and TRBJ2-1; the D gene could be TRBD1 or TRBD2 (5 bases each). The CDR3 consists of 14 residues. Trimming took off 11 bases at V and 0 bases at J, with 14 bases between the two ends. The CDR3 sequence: CASQATSSYNEQFF. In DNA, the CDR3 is TGTGCCTCACAGGCCACTAGCTCCTACAATGAGCAGTTCTTC.

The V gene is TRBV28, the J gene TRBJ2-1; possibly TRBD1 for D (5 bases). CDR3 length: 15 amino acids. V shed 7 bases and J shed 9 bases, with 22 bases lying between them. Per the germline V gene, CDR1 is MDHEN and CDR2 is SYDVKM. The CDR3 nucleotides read TGTGCCAGCACCATAGTTGATGGGGCCCTGGGTGAGCAGTTCTTC. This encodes CASTIVDGALGEQFF. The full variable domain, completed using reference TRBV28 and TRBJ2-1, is DVKVTQSSRYLVKRTGEKVFLECVQDMDHENMFWYRQDPGLGLRLIYFSYDVKMKEKGDIPEGYSVSREKKERFSLILESASTNQTSMYLCASTIVDGALGEQFFGPGTRLTVL.

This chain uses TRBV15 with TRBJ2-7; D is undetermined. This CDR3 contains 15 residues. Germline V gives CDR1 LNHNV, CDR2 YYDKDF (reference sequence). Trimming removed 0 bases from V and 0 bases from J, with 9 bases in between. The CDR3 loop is CATSRDRDNSYEQYF. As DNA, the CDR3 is TGTGCCACCAGCAGAGATCGAGACAACTCCTACGAGCAGTACTTC.

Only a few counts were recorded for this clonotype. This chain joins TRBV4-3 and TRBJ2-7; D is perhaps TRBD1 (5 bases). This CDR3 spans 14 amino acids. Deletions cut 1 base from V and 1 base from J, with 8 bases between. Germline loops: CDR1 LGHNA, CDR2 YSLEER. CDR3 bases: TGCGCCAGCAGCCAAGGCAGGGCATCCTACGAGCAGTACTTC. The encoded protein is CASSQGRASYEQYF.

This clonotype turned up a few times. CDR3 loop: CASSSGPSNEQYF. The CDR3 nucleotides are TGCGCCAGCAGCTCGGGACCCAGTAACGAGCAGTACTTC. The chain has TRBV5-1 and TRBJ2-7, with D perhaps being TRBD1 or TRBD2 (5 bases each). Germline CDR1 is SGHRS and CDR2 is YFSETQ. CDR3 length: 13 residues. The V end lost 3 bases, the J end lost 5 bases, and 12 bases lay between the germline ends.

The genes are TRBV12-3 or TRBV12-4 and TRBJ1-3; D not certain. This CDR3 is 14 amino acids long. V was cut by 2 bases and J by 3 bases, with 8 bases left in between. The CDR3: CASSLNRDGNTIYF. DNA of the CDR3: TGTGCCAGCAGTTTAAATAGGGATGGAAACACCATATATTTT.

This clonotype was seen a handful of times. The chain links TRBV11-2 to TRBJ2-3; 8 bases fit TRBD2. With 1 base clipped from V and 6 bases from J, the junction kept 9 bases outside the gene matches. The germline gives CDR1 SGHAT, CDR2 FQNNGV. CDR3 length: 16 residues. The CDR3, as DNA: TGTGCCAGCAGCTTAGCCCTAGCGGGTGCCGGCGATACGCAGTATTTT. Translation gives CASSLALAGAGDTQYF. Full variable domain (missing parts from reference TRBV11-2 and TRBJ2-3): EAGVAQSPRYKIIEKRQSVAFWCNPISGHATLYWYQQILGQGPKLLIQFQNNGVVDDSQLPKDRFSAERLKGVDSTLKIQPAKLEDSAVYLCASSLALAGAGDTQYFGPGTRLTVL.

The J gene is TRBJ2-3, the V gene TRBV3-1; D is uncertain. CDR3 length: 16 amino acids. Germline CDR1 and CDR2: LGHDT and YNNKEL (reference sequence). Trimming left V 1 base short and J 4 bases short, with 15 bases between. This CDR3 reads CASSQGPQGGSDTQYF. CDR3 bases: TGTGCCAGCAGCCAAGGGCCTCAAGGTGGATCAGATACGCAGTATTTT.

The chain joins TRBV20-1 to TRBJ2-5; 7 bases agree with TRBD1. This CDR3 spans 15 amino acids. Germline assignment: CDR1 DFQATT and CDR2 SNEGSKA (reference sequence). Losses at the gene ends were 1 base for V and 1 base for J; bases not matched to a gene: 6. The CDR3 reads CSARAMGTAQETQYF. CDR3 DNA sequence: TGCAGTGCTAGAGCTATGGGGACAGCCCAAGAGACCCAGTACTTC.

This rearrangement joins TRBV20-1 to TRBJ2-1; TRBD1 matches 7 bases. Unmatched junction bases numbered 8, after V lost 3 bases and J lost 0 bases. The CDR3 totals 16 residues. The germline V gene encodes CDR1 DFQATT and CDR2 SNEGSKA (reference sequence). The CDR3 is CSARLPTGSSYNEQFF. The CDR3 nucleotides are TGCAGTGCTAGGTTACCGACAGGGAGCTCCTACAATGAGCAGTTCTTC.